These 25 T cell receptor beta chains were all obtained from the same sample, sequenced in a study of T-cell reconstitution after alpha-beta-depleted transplantation in children. Preparation of the TCRbeta library used unique molecular identifiers. TCRdb re-analysed the PCR reads in MiXCR, keeping a single row per CDR3 protein. The repertoire holds about 98,000 distinct CDR3 sequences, with 6% as singletons. Sequencing used PBMCs, mostly from graft donor cells, obtained 60 days after TCRalphabeta/CD19-depleted stem cell transplant. The source is a female patient aged 2 to 10 who had a stem cell transplant for Fanconi anemia, so the T cells may come from the graft donor.

CDR3 amino acids: CSARDRGARDTDLHQPQHF. The CDR3 bases are TGCAGTGCTAGAGATCGAGGGGCCCGGGACACGGATTTACATCAGCCCCAGCATTTT. The gene calls are TRBV20-1 and TRBJ1-5; tentatively, D is TRBD1 (6 bases). This CDR3 has 19 amino acids. Germline lookup yields CDR1 DFQATT and CDR2 SNEGSKA (reference sequence). Deletions cut 0 bases from V and 5 bases from J, with 26 bases between.

This clonotype was found a few times. V gene TRBV5-6 combines with J gene TRBJ2-1, with 7 bases identical to TRBD1. Germline V lookup: CDR1 SGHDT, CDR2 YYEEEE. V dropped 3 bases and J dropped 10; count of bases not matched to a gene: 10. CDR3 length: 14 amino acids. As DNA, the CDR3 is TGTGCCAGCAGCTCGACTCAGGGGGTTAGGGAGCAGTTCTTC. This translates into CASSSTQGVREQFF.

Ten or more counts support this clonotype. The chain couples TRBV12-3 or TRBV12-4 to TRBJ1-5, with D possibly matching TRBD1 (6 bases). The CDR3 contains 13 residues. The ends were cut back, 9 bases at V and 4 bases at J, with 13 bases in the middle. The CDR3 reads CARDHTGNQPQHF. CDR3 DNA sequence: TGTGCCAGGGATCATACAGGGAATCAGCCCCAGCATTTT.

This clonotype was counted at least ten times. The chain couples TRBV28 to TRBJ1-2; D gene uncertain. Germline CDR1 MDHEN, CDR2 SYDVKM. This CDR3 spans 12 amino acids. V lost 5 bases and J lost 5, with 9 bases in between. The CDR3 DNA follows: TGTGCCAGCAGTCCCGACCGATATGGCTACACCTTC. This sequence encodes CASSPDRYGYTF.

In regard to this clonotype: The junction differs from germline at one of its ends, possibly a read error. This chain links TRBV3-1 with TRBJ2-1, with 7 bases that match TRBD2. The CDR3 runs to 17 residues. From germline, CDR1 is LGHDT and CDR2 YNNKEL (reference sequence). CDR3 bases: TGTGCCAGCACCCAAGATCGGCGGGAGACTAGTCGCAATGAGCAGTTCTTC. Its protein product is CASTQDRRETSRNEQFF.

This clonotype showed up many times. This chain links TRBV27 with TRBJ2-1; 8 positions agree with TRBD1. The V gene end was trimmed by 3 bases and the J gene end by 2 bases; junction bases not matched to a gene: 3. The germline V gene has CDR1 MNHEY and CDR2 SMNVEV (reference sequence). This CDR3 contains 15 residues. Written as DNA, the CDR3 is TGTGCCAGCAGTTTCTCGGGACAGGCCTACAATGAGCAGTTCTTC. The encoded protein is CASSFSGQAYNEQFF.

V gene TRBV7-2 combines with J gene TRBJ2-5, with TRBD2 identical over 14 bases. CDR3 length: 15 residues. Germline V gene lookup returns CDR1 SGHTA and CDR2 FQGNSA. The V gene end was trimmed by 4 bases and the J gene end by 5 bases; junction bases not matched to a gene: 3. CDR3 sequence reads: CASSSTSGGEETQYF. CDR3 coding DNA: TGTGCCAGCAGCTCGACTAGCGGGGGGGAGGAGACCCAGTACTTC.

The chain carries TRBV5-1 and TRBJ2-5; D ambiguous. This CDR3 is built from 14 residues. Germline CDR1 SGHRS, CDR2 YFSETQ. V was trimmed by 5 bases and J by 0 bases, leaving 11 bases between them. The CDR3 sequence is CASRTELHQETQYF. CDR3 DNA: TGCGCCAGCAGGACCGAACTGCACCAAGAGACCCAGTACTTC.

This clonotype has at least ten counts. The V gene is TRBV18, the J gene TRBJ2-7; TRBD1 agrees at 7 bases. V lost 5 bases to trimming and J lost 4 bases; unmatched junction nucleotides: 11. Germline CDR1 and CDR2: KGHSH and LQKENI. CDR3 length: 15 amino acids. The CDR3 loop is CASSLTGTTSYEQYF. DNA for the CDR3: TGTGCCAGCTCATTGACAGGGACGACTTCATACGAGCAGTACTTC.

This clonotype was seen repeatedly, ten times or more. The chain uses TRBV4-1 and TRBJ2-3; 13 positions agree with TRBD2. Trimming at V came to 2 bases and at J to 5 bases, leaving 7 bases not matched to a gene. There are 17 residues in the CDR3. CDR1 is MGHRA, CDR2 YSYEKL, per germline. CDR3 sequence reads: CASSQPGLAGAVDTQYF. CDR3 nucleotides: TGCGCCAGCAGCCAACCAGGACTAGCGGGAGCGGTAGATACGCAGTATTTT.

This clonotype was observed at least ten times. The chain carries TRBV7-9 and TRBJ2-7, with 11 bases aligning to TRBD1. The CDR3 loop spans 15 amino acids. The ends lost 2 bases at V and 3 bases at J; junction bases unmatched: 3. Germline CDR1 reads SEHNR; CDR2 reads FQNEAQ (reference sequence). CDR3 protein: CASSLRGTGGYEQYF. Written as DNA, the CDR3 is TGTGCCAGCAGCTTAAGGGGGACAGGGGGCTACGAGCAGTACTTC.

There are many counts of this clonotype. The J gene is TRBJ2-7, the V gene TRBV28; 9 bases match TRBD2. Per germline, CDR1 MDHEN and CDR2 SYDVKM. Germline trimming cut 7 bases from V and 7 bases from J; bases unmatched to any gene: 11. CDR3 length equals 14 residues. The chain's CDR3 is CASKIAGGPGEQYF. The CDR3 nucleotides are TGTGCCAGCAAAATCGCGGGGGGGCCTGGGGAGCAGTACTTC.

This sequence joins TRBV11-3 and TRBJ2-1; 8 nucleotides match TRBD2. The CDR3 is 13 residues long. The trim removed 8 bases at V and 5 bases at J, leaving 5 bases unmatched. Germline CDR1 and CDR2: SGHNT and YENEEA. This CDR3 reads CASSGGLDNEQFF. CDR3 bases: TGTGCCAGCTCGGGAGGGCTCGACAATGAGCAGTTCTTC.

There are many counts of this clonotype. The chain employs TRBV5-1 and TRBJ1-2; TRBD1 matches at 7 bases. CDR3 length: 15 residues. V dropped 4 bases and J dropped 8; count of bases not matched to a gene: 14. CDR1 and CDR2 (germline): SGHRS, YFSETQ. The chain's CDR3 is CASSQYGQVAGGYTF. The CDR3 bases are TGCGCCAGCAGCCAATACGGACAGGTGGCGGGAGGCTACACCTTC.

This clonotype was detected ten times or more. The rearrangement uses TRBV2 and TRBJ2-5; D possibly corresponds to TRBD1 (5 bases). The CDR3 is 13 residues long. Deletions cut 3 bases from V and 5 bases from J, with 10 bases between. CDR1 SNHLY and CDR2 FYNNEI come from the germline V gene. CDR3 protein: CASSDSRAETQYF. DNA of the CDR3: TGTGCCAGCAGTGACTCCAGGGCGGAGACCCAGTACTTC.

This clonotype has ten or more counts. The chain carries TRBV5-1 and TRBJ2-7; the D call may be TRBD1 or TRBD2 (6 bases each). V lost 1 base and J lost 3, with 14 bases in between. The CDR3 is 15 amino acids. From germline, CDR1 is SGHRS and CDR2 YFSETQ. In nucleotides, the CDR3 is TGCGCCAGCAGCTTGAGGTCCGGGGGCCACTACGAGCAGTACTTC. This gives the protein CASSLRSGGHYEQYF.

The gene calls are TRBV15 and TRBJ2-1; D ambiguous. CDR1 is LNHNV, CDR2 YYDKDF, per germline (reference sequence). The V and J ends lost 3 bases and 1 base respectively, with 7 bases between them. The CDR3 extends over 14 amino acids. The CDR3 here is CATSSGASYNEQFF. The DNA for the CDR3 is TGTGCCACCAGCAGCGGCGCTTCCTACAATGAGCAGTTCTTC.

The chain couples TRBV7-3 to TRBJ1-1; D is unclear. This CDR3 has 13 amino acids. V was shortened by 2 bases and J by 0 bases, with 4 bases between the two germline ends. Germline V lookup: CDR1 SGHTA, CDR2 FQGTGA. The CDR3 DNA reads as TGTGCCAGCAGCTTAGAAGTGAACACTGAAGCTTTCTTT. As protein: CASSLEVNTEAFF.

This clonotype was picked up a small number of times. The V gene is TRBV20-1, the J gene TRBJ2-2; TRBD2 matches at 14 bases. The CDR3 covers 16 residues. Germline CDR1 is DFQATT and CDR2 is SNEGSKA (reference sequence). The ends lost 1 base at V and 7 bases at J; junction bases unmatched: 5. The CDR3 region is CSARGGTSGGGGELFF. The CDR3 coding sequence is TGCAGTGCTAGAGGCGGGACTAGCGGGGGCGGCGGGGAGCTGTTTTTT.

The chain joins TRBV10-3 to TRBJ2-7; 10 nucleotides agree with TRBD1. Germline loops: CDR1 ENHRY, CDR2 SYGVKD. The V and J ends lost 11 bases and 3 bases, in that order; junction bases with no gene match: 4. The CDR3 has 12 amino acids. The CDR3 DNA follows: TGTGCCTCGGACAGGGGGGACTACGAGCAGTACTTC. This translates into CASDRGDYEQYF.

This clonotype was counted at least ten times. CDR3 nucleotides: TGTGCCAGCAGCGTTGGAGGTCAGTTTTTCCTGCGCGAGCAGTACTTC. Protein sequence: CASSVGGQFFLREQYF. V is TRBV11-2 and J is TRBJ2-7; a possible D gene is TRBD2 (5 bases). V lost 5 bases, J lost 6 bases, and 23 bases lay in between. Germline V gene lookup returns CDR1 SGHAT and CDR2 FQNNGV. This CDR3 has 16 amino acids.

In its sample, this clonotype was seen a few times. This sequence joins TRBV28 and TRBJ2-2; D unresolved. V was pared by 1 base and J by 3 bases, with 15 bases between. CDR1 and CDR2 from the germline V gene are MDHEN and SYDVKM. The CDR3 runs to 17 residues. CDR3 bases: TGTGCCAGCAGTTTATTGTTCCTAGGTTCGGACACCGGGGAGCTGTTTTTT. This codes for CASSLLFLGSDTGELFF. The full variable domain, rest sourced from reference TRBV28 and TRBJ2-2, is DVKVTQSSRYLVKRTGEKVFLECVQDMDHENMFWYRQDPGLGLRLIYFSYDVKMKEKGDIPEGYSVSREKKERFSLILESASTNQTSMYLCASSLLFLGSDTGELFFGEGSRLTVL.

This clonotype was observed a few times. V and J are TRBV20-1 and TRBJ1-5, with D unclear. The ends were cut back, 1 base at V and 0 bases at J, with 10 bases in the middle. CDR3 length: 15 residues. Per the germline V gene, CDR1 is DFQATT and CDR2 is SNEGSKA (reference sequence). The CDR3 region is CSARVRTYSNQPQHF. The CDR3, as DNA: TGCAGTGCTAGAGTAAGGACTTATAGCAATCAGCCCCAGCATTTT.

Many counts were recorded for this clonotype. This sequence joins TRBV7-2 and TRBJ2-1; D uncertain. Germline lookup yields CDR1 SGHTA and CDR2 FQGNSA. The length of the CDR3 is 13 residues. The V end was cut by 0 bases, the J end by 3 bases, with 3 bases between. CDR3 amino acids: CASSLADYNEQFF. In DNA, the CDR3 is TGTGCCAGCAGCTTAGCGGACTACAATGAGCAGTTCTTC.

This chain uses TRBV18 with TRBJ1-1; tentatively, D is TRBD1 (6 bases). The germline V gene has CDR1 KGHSH and CDR2 LQKENI. The CDR3 runs 16 residues. Trimming shortened V by 3 bases and J by 11 bases, and 25 bases separated the two germline ends. The CDR3 sequence: CASSPSGVLLQVMAFF. CDR3 DNA: TGTGCCAGCTCACCCTCAGGGGTCCTATTACAGGTTATGGCTTTCTTT.